The T cell receptor (beta chain) under discussion was sequenced for a study of T cell responses to AZD1222 COVID-19 vaccine. TCRdb's table, derived via immunoSEQ multiplex PCR, lists solely in-frame clones and lacks some. The sample records some 83,000 clones, around 89% being singletons. In germline, CDR1 is GTSNPN, CDR2 SVGIG (reference sequence). V shed 5 bases and J 2 bases; nucleotides not matched to a gene: 7. CDR3 length equals 14 residues. This clone occurred once. The chain employs TRBV30 and TRBJ2-5, with 8 positions matching TRBD1. The receptor's source is an adult in good health. The sample was peripheral blood, taken on day 0 of AZD1222 vaccination. The CDR3 loop reads CAWGETGEQETQYF. CDR3 bases: TGTGCCTGGGGAGAGACAGGGGAACAAGAGACCCAGTACTTC.